The clone carrying this TCR beta chain was picked up one time. Germline CDR1 is LGHNA and CDR2 is YSLEER. V trimming: 3 bases; J trimming: 6 bases; junction bases outside the gene matches: 0. The length of the CDR3 is 13 residues. Original data processing: Estimates of nucleated cell counts were drawn from the amplification of reference gene primers. Only in-frame clones appear in the TCRdb table, and some are missing; sequencing was by immunoSEQ multiplex PCR. That table furnishes V, J and clone size, whereas the DNA furnished D and trimming. The sample shows about 76,000 clones, roughly 80% of them seen only once. The data derive from a study of blood T cell repertoires in COVID-19.

This clonotype originated in a woman aged 55-69 years with acute or convalescent COVID-19. The rearrangement uses TRBV4-3 and TRBJ1-2, with TRBD1 matching 11 bases. Sequences were obtained from peripheral blood. In nucleotides, the CDR3 is TGCGCCAGCAGCCAGGGACAGGGGGATGGCTACACCTTC. This gives the protein CASSQGQGDGYTF.